This entry features one T cell receptor (beta chain) sequence. The data were obtained in a study of CD8 T cells in Susac syndrome. This CDR3 region has 13 residues. V lost 6 bases to trimming and J lost 4 bases, with 12 bases between them. Per the germline V gene, CDR1 is SGHTA and CDR2 is FQGNSA. FACS was used to enrich TEMRA cells, whereas the CD8+ and CD4+ T cells were obtained by negative isolation. Random hexamers primed reverse transcription of about 0.5 to 1 ug RNA. Across 54 Vbeta and 13 Jbeta, TCR beta CDR3 was amplified with immunoSEQ multiplex PCR. TCRdb independently ran MiXCR on the immunoSEQ multiplex PCR reads; one entry per CDR3 protein. The table lists under 200,000 distinct CDR3 sequences, 85% to 95% of them singletons, with approximately 0.094% in the top ten.

Material for sequencing was CD4+ T cells from PBMCs. This TCR came from a human donor in good health. J is TRBJ2-5 and V is TRBV7-2, with D possibly TRBD2 on 5 matching bases. CDR3 region: CASSLEDRETQYF. CDR3 in DNA: TGTGCCAGCAGTCTGGAGGATCGAGAGACCCAGTACTTC.